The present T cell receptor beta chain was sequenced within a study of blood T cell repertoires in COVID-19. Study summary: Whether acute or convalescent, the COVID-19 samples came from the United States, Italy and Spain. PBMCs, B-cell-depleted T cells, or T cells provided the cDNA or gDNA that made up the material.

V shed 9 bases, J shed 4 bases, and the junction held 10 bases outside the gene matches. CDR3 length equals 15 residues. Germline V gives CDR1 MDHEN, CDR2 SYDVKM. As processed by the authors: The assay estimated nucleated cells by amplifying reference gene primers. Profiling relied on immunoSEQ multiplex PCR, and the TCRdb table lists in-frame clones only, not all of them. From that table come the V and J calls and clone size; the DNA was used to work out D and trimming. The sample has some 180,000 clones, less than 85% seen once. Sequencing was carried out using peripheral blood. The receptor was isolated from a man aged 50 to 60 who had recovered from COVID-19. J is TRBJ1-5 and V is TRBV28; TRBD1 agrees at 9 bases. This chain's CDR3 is CASSTPDRGNQPQHF. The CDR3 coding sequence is TGTGCCAGTAGCACTCCGGACAGGGGAAATCAGCCCCAGCATTTT.